The 7 T cell receptor beta chains reported below all come from one sample, sequenced in a study of human T cells and chemical hapten exposure. From the RACE reads, TCRdb called clonotypes with MiXCR, one entry per CDR3 protein. The sample gives approximately 72,000 distinct CDR3 sequences, approximately 10% of which show up once; 1.4% is in the top ten. The time point is: patch test 3, about 24 weeks after DPC sensitization. Treatment reported: therapeutic diphenylcyclopropenone sensitization with weekly scalp DPC. The specimen was whole blood, collected in connection with sensitization to the hapten diphenylcyclopropenone (DPC). These receptors originate from a woman aged 45-65 years with alopecia areata. Some clones in this sample may be carry-over from other donors' samples.

This clonotype was seen a handful of times. The V and J genes are TRBV4-2 and TRBJ2-1; TRBD1 or TRBD2 may be the D gene (5 bases each). Germline assignment: CDR1 LGHNA and CDR2 YNFKEQ. The ends were cut back, 1 base at V and 4 bases at J, with 14 bases in the middle. The CDR3 totals 16 residues. The CDR3 DNA reads as TGTGCCAGCAGCCAAGTAGCCGGGACGGGGTACAATGAGCAGTTCTTC. This gives the protein CASSQVAGTGYNEQFF.

This clonotype was recorded many times. The V gene is TRBV12-3 or TRBV12-4, the J gene TRBJ1-2; 7 bases fit TRBD1. The CDR3 loop spans 14 amino acids. V was pared by 6 bases and J by 5 bases, with 9 bases of the junction left unmatched. This chain's CDR3 is CASSGQAATYGYTF. CDR3 coding DNA: TGTGCCAGCAGCGGACAGGCCGCCACGTATGGCTACACCTTC.

This clonotype was counted only a few times. The genes are TRBV18 and TRBJ2-2; possibly TRBD2 for D (5 bases). V shed 6 bases and J shed 3 bases, with 8 bases lying between them. This CDR3 has 13 amino acids. Germline CDR1 is KGHSH and CDR2 is LQKENI. The CDR3 DNA follows: TGTGCCAGCTCGCTACTAGACACCGGGGAGCTGTTTTTT. Translation gives CASSLLDTGELFF.

The chain couples TRBV3-1 to TRBJ1-2, with 7 bases matching TRBD1. The J segment lost 4 bases and the V segment lost 4 bases, leaving 6 bases of the junction unmatched. Germline V lookup: CDR1 LGHDT, CDR2 YNNKEL (reference sequence). The CDR3 is made up of 14 amino acids. DNA for the CDR3: TGTGCCAGCAGCCGGCGGACAGGAGTCTATGGCTACACCTTC. Translating it yields CASSRRTGVYGYTF. The entire variable domain, with the rest obtained from reference TRBV3-1 and TRBJ1-2, is as follows: DTAVSQTPKYLVTQMGNDKSIKCEQNLGHDTMYWYKQDSKKFLKIMFSYNNKELIINETVPNRFSPKSPDKAHLNLHINSLELGDSAVYFCASSRRTGVYGYTFGSGTRLTVV.

This clonotype was seen repeatedly, ten times or more. This chain joins TRBV6-2 or TRBV6-3 and TRBJ2-1; D not resolved. This CDR3 has 15 residues. Germline V gene sequence: CDR1 MNHEY, CDR2 SVGEGT. Trimming took off 0 bases at V and 9 bases at J, with 15 bases between the two ends. The CDR3 coding sequence is TGTGCCAGCAGTTACTCGAAACCCGGGCCTGGTGAGCAGTTCTTC. Residues: CASSYSKPGPGEQFF.

Regarding this clonotype: At one end, the junction sequence differs from germline, possibly due to a read error. This chain joins TRBV7-9 and TRBJ1-2; 7 bases map to TRBD1. The CDR3 is 14 residues long. The V gene's germline CDR1 is SEHNR and CDR2 FQNEAQ (reference sequence). The CDR3 protein is CTSSLGGQNYGYTF. The CDR3 coding sequence is TGTACCAGCAGCTTAGGGGGACAGAACTATGGCTACACCTTC.

This clonotype was seen more than once but under ten times. The chain employs TRBV5-5 and TRBJ2-2; D is possibly TRBD1 (5 bases). The CDR3 totals 16 residues. The V end lost 0 bases, the J end lost 0 bases, and 9 bases lay between the germline ends. Germline lookup yields CDR1 SGHKS and CDR2 YYEKEE (reference sequence). DNA of the CDR3: TGTGCCAGCAGCTTGGAATGGACATCGAACACCGGGGAGCTGTTTTTT. This translates into CASSLEWTSNTGELFF.